This record covers a single TCR beta chain. Its antigen remains unknown. CDR3 length: 15 amino acids. The germline V and J ends were trimmed by 1 base and 3 bases, with 12 bases remaining between them. The germline V gene encodes CDR1 SGHDN and CDR2 FVKESK. The data belong to a study of post-analysis software for immune sequencing data. About the research overall: Some patients lacked subtype; others had relapsing-remitting, secondary progressive or progressive-relapsing disease. Study observations and caveats: Batch-mates among the samples co-clustered strongly by F measure. Compared with controls, patients had more of 4 to 6 TRBV segments, including TRBV5-6, TRBV5-1 and TRBV20-1. Normalized Chao1 diversity was significantly lower in multiple sclerosis patients than in controls.

Prepared TCR beta cDNA libraries contained unique molecular identifiers. T cells numbering about 0.85 to 11 million gave rise to roughly 550,000 cDNA molecules. Using its own MiXCR run on the PCR reads, TCRdb lists one record per CDR3 protein. The top ten hold roughly 12% of the sample, which has approximately 660,000 distinct CDR3 sequences, over 45% seen once. The TCR comes from a girl aged 2 to 9 with multiple sclerosis. Source material: blood. The chain links TRBV14 to TRBJ1-1; possible D gene TRBD1, 6 bases. CDR3 in amino acids: CASSQVARGYTEAFF. DNA for the CDR3: TGTGCCAGCAGCCAAGTAGCCAGGGGCTACACTGAAGCTTTCTTT.